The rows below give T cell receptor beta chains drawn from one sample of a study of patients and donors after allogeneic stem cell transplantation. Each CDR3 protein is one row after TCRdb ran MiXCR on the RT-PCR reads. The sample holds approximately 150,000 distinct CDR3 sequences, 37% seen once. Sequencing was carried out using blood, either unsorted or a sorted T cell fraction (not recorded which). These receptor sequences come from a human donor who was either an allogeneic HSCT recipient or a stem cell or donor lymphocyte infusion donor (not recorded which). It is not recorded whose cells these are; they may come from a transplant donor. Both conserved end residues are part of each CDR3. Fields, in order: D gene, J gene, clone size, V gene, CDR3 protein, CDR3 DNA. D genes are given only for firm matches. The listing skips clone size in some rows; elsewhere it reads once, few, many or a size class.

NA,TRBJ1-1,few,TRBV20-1,CSASTGSAEAFF,TGCAGTGCTAGTACCGGGAGCGCTGAAGCTTTCTTT
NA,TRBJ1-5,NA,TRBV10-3,CAISDDMHQPQHF,TGTGCCATCAGTGATGACATGCATCAGCCCCAGCATTTT
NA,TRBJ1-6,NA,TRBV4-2,CASSQVDDSPLHF,TGTGCCAGCAGCCAAGTGGACGATTCACCCCTCCACTTT
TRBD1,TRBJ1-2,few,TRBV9,CASSARGGLYGYTF,TGTGCCAGCAGCGCCAGAGGGGGCCTATATGGCTACACCTTC
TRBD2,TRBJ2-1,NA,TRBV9,CASSVGASGAFNEQFF,TGTGCCAGCAGCGTAGGGGCCAGCGGGGCCTTCAATGAGCAGTTCTTC
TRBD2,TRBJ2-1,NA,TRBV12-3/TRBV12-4,CASRQRWKKRGPVNEQFF,TGTGCCAGCAGGCAGAGATGGAAAAAGCGGGGGCCGGTTAATGAGCAGTTCTTC
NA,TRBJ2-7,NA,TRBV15,CATSRDRGRTLSSYEQYF,TGTGCCACCAGCAGAGATCGAGGCAGAACGTTAAGCTCCTACGAGCAGTACTTC
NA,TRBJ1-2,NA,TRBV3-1,CASSSSPTAGRGYTF,TGTGCCAGCAGCAGTTCCCCTACCGCCGGAAGAGGCTACACCTTC
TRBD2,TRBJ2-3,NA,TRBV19,CASSIAGGGSTDTQYF,TGTGCCAGTAGTATAGCCGGGGGGGGCAGCACAGATACGCAGTATTTT
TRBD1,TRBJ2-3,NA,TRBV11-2,CASTRTGGTDTQYF,TGTGCCAGCACCCGGACAGGGGGTACAGATACGCAGTATTTT
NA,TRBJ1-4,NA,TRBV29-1,CSVYGGSDEKLFF,TGCAGCGTTTATGGGGGCTCCGATGAAAAACTGTTTTTT
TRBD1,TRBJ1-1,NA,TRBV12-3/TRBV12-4,CASSSRQGMNTEVFF,TGTGCCAGCAGTTCGAGACAGGGAATGAACACTGAAGTTTTCTTT
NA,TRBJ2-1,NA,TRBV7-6,CASSAGLGRNEQFF,TGTGCCAGCAGCGCGGGGCTAGGACGCAATGAGCAGTTCTTC
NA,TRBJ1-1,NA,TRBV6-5,CASSTQGRGTEAFF,TGTGCCAGCAGTACCCAGGGCAGAGGCACTGAAGCTTTCTTT
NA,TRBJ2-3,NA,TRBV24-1,CATSGAVQTDTQYF,TGTGCCACCAGTGGGGCAGTCCAGACCGATACGCAGTATTTT
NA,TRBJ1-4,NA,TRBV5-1,CASSLLVSREKLFF,TGCGCCAGCAGCCTCCTGGTCAGTCGTGAAAAACTGTTTTTT
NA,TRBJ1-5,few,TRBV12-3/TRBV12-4,CASSPGGGPQHF,TGTGCCAGCAGCCCGGGGGGTGGGCCCCAGCATTTT
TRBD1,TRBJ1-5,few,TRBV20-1,CSAERRDRRNQPQHF,TGCAGTGCAGAACGCCGGGACAGACGCAATCAGCCCCAGCATTTT
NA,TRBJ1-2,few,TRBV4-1,CASSQPGRSNYGYTF,TGCGCCAGCAGCCAACCGGGACGGAGCAACTATGGCTACACCTTC
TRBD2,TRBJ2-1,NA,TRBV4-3,CASSQDQAGGPVDEQFF,TGCGCCAGCAGCCAAGATCAGGCGGGGGGGCCTGTAGATGAGCAGTTCTTC
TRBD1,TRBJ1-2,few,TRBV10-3,CAISVLGDRQSGYTF,TGTGCCATCAGTGTCCTAGGGGACAGGCAGTCTGGCTACACCTTC
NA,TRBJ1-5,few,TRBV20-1,CSARDAARGAYNQPQHF,TGCAGTGCTAGGGATGCCGCACGTGGGGCGTACAATCAGCCCCAGCATTTT
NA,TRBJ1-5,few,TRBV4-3,CASSQDLGPQPQHF,TGCGCCAGCAGCCAAGATCTGGGACCTCAGCCCCAGCATTTT
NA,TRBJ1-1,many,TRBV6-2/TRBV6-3,CASEARGPWGTEAFF,TGTGCCAGCGAGGCCCGAGGGCCCTGGGGCACTGAAGCTTTCTTT
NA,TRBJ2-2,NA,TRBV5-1,CASSFQDWGTTGELFF,TGCGCCAGCAGCTTCCAGGACTGGGGAACCACCGGGGAGCTGTTTTTT
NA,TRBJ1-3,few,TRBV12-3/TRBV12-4,CASSPEQGLSFGNTIYF,TGTGCCAGCAGTCCAGAACAGGGCCTCTCCTTCGGAAACACCATATATTTT
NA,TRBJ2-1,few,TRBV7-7,CASSSPGHPNEQFF,TGTGCTAGCAGCTCCCCGGGACATCCCAATGAACAGTTCTTC
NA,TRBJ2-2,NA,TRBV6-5,CASSYPRGPGELFF,TGTGCCAGCAGTTACCCCAGGGGTCCCGGGGAGCTGTTTTTT
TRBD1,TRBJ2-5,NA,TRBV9,CASSVDPGGETQYF,TGTGCCAGCAGCGTAGATCCAGGGGGTGAGACCCAGTACTTC
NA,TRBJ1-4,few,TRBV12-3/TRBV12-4,CASSSTVSNEKLFF,TGTGCCAGCAGCTCGACGGTGTCTAATGAAAAACTGTTTTTT
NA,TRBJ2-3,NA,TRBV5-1,CASSFDSPNPDTQYF,TGCGCCAGCAGCTTCGACTCTCCCAACCCCGATACGCAGTATTTT
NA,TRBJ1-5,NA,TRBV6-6,CASSYSWDRNQPQHF,TGTGCCAGCAGTTACTCGTGGGATCGCAATCAGCCCCAGCATTTT
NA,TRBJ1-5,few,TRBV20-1,CSARDVGGAGNQPQHF,TGCAGTGCTAGAGATGTGGGGGGGGCAGGAAATCAGCCCCAGCATTTT
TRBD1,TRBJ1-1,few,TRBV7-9,CASRGQGRLNTEAFF,TGTGCCAGCAGGGGACAGGGCCGGTTGAACACTGAAGCTTTCTTT
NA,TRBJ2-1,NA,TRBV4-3,CASSQDRDRYNEQFF,TGCGCCAGCAGCCAAGACAGGGATAGATACAATGAGCAGTTCTTC
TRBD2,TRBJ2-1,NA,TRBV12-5,CACQRGSNEQFF,TGTGCCTGTCAGCGGGGGTCCAATGAGCAGTTCTTC
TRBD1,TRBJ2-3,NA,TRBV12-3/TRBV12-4,CASSFGTGGTDTQYF,TGTGCCAGCAGCTTCGGGACAGGGGGCACAGATACGCAGTATTTT
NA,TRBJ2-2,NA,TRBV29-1,CSVPGAPNTGELFF,TGCAGCGTCCCGGGGGCTCCCAACACCGGGGAGCTGTTTTTT
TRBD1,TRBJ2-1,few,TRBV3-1,CASSPRGQGLIVVYNEQFF,TGTGCCAGCAGCCCTAGGGGACAGGGCCTGATAGTGGTCTACAATGAGCAGTTCTTC
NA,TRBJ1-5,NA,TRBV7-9,CASSLVGVNQPQHF,TGTGCCAGCAGTCTAGTCGGCGTCAATCAGCCCCAGCATTTT
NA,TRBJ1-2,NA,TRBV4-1,CASSQGIPSPSYGYTF,TGCGCCAGCAGCCAAGGTATTCCGTCCCCCTCTTATGGCTACACCTTC
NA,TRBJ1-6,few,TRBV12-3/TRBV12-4,CASSLFLYNSPLHF,TGTGCCAGCAGTTTATTTCTTTATAATTCACCCCTCCACTTT
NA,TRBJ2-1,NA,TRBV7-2,CASSPQARNEQFF,TGTGCCAGCAGCCCCCAGGCCCGGAATGAGCAGTTCTTC
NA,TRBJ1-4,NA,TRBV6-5,CASRTPTREKLFF,TGTGCCAGCAGAACGCCCACCAGGGAAAAACTGTTTTTT
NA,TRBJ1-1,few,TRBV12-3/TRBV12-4,CASRTRGMNTEAFF,TGTGCCAGCAGGACCAGGGGTATGAACACTGAAGCTTTCTTT
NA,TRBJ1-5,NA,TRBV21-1,CASSPRDFASNQPQHF,TGTGCCAGCAGCCCTCGGGACTTCGCGAGCAATCAGCCCCAGCATTTT
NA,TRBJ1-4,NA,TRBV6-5,CASSFTATNEKLFF,TGTGCCAGCAGTTTTACGGCAACTAATGAAAAACTGTTTTTT
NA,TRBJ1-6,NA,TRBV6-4,CASSARTVNSPLHF,TGTGCCAGCAGTGCCCGGACAGTAAATTCACCCCTCCACTTT
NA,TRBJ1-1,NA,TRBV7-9,CASSFGVGTEAFF,TGTGCCAGCAGCTTTGGGGTCGGAACTGAAGCTTTCTTT
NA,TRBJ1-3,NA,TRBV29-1,CSVESSGSSSGNTIYF,TGCAGCGTTGAATCAAGTGGATCCTCCTCTGGAAACACCATATATTTT
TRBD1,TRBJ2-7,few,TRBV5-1,CASSSEWTGRYEQYF,TGCGCCAGCAGCTCCGAATGGACAGGCCGCTACGAGCAGTACTTC
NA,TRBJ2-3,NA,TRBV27,CASSLGTTTASTDTQYF,TGTGCCAGCAGTTTAGGAACGACAACGGCTAGCACAGATACGCAGTATTTT
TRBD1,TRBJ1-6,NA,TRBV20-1,CSARSGTVTSPLHF,TGCAGTGCTAGATCGGGGACAGTAACCTCACCCCTCCACTTT
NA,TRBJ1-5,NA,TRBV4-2,CASSQPVQGNGNQPQHF,TGTGCCAGCAGCCAACCTGTACAGGGAAATGGCAATCAGCCCCAGCATTTT
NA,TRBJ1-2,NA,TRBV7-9,CASSLGTADGYTF,TGTGCCAGCAGCTTAGGGACTGCCGATGGCTACACCTTC
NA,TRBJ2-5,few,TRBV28,CASNQGAETQYF,TGTGCCAGTAATCAGGGTGCTGAGACCCAGTACTTC
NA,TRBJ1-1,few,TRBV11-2,CASRRGGATEAFF,TGTGCCAGCAGACGAGGGGGGGCCACTGAAGCTTTCTTT
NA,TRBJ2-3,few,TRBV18,CASSPGRGDADTQYF,TGTGCCAGCTCACCAGGCAGGGGAGACGCAGATACGCAGTATTTT
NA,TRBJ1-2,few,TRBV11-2,CASSSPRGSRGYTF,TGTGCCAGCAGCTCCCCGCGAGGATCGAGGGGCTACACCTTC